This is a list of T cell receptor beta chains from one sample in a study of shared clonotypes between healthy human individuals. Only in-frame clones appear in the TCRdb table, and some are missing; sequencing was by immunoSEQ multiplex PCR. The sample lists some 2,500,000 clones; roughly 90% were seen once. Input material: naive CD4+ T cells from PBMCs. The receptors come from a man aged 18 to 29 in good health. Some clones in this sample may be carry-over from other donors' samples. The CDR3 runs from the conserved cysteine through the conserved F or W. A D gene is named only where the DNA matches it firmly.

d_call	v_call	j_call	cdr3_length	cdr3_nt	cdr3_aa
NA	TRBV27	TRBJ1-1	15	TGTGCCAGCAGTTTATCCGGACTGATCTACACTGAAGCTTTCTTT	CASSLSGLIYTEAFF
TRBD1	TRBV2	TRBJ1-2	15	TGTGCCAGCAGTACTACAGGGGCCGGCTTCTATGGCTACACCTTC	CASSTTGAGFYGYTF
NA	TRBV25-1	TRBJ1-2	12	TGTGCCAGCACTGGAGCTAACTATGGCTACACCTTC	CASTGANYGYTF
NA	TRBV29-1	TRBJ2-3	21	TGCAGCGTTGCTCCTTGGTTAGTTACCCTCCCCCCCCGGGGAGCGGGAGATACGCAGTATTTT	CSVAPWLVTLPPRGAGDTQYF
NA	TRBV13	TRBJ2-4	17	TGTGCCAGCAGCTTACGGATGAGATCTAGCCAGGGAAACATTCAGTACTTC	CASSLRMRSSQGNIQYF
TRBD2	TRBV7-2	TRBJ2-1	16	TGTGCCAGCAGCTTTCTAGCGGGATCTTCCTACAATGAGCAGTTCTTC	CASSFLAGSSYNEQFF
TRBD2	TRBV6-5	TRBJ2-1	15	TGTGCCAGCAGTCATACTAGCGGGAGCGGCAATGAGCAGTTCTTC	CASSHTSGSGNEQFF
NA	TRBV28	TRBJ2-5	13	TGTGCCAGCAGTTTATGGGGCGGGGAGACCCAGTACTTC	CASSLWGGETQYF
NA	TRBV7-9	TRBJ2-1	14	TGTGCCAGCAGCTTAGGTCGGGGGTGGAATGAGCAGTTCTTC	CASSLGRGWNEQFF
TRBD1	TRBV5-1	TRBJ2-5	14	TGCGCCAGCAGCTTGGGACAGGGGGGAGAGACCCAGTACTTC	CASSLGQGGETQYF
TRBD1	TRBV27	TRBJ2-7	16	TGTGCCAGCAGCCGGAACGGGGGACAGGGCCCCTACGAGCAGTACTTC	CASSRNGGQGPYEQYF
NA	TRBV28	TRBJ1-2	10	TGTGCGACCGGCCCCTATGGCTACACCTTC	CATGPYGYTF
TRBD2	TRBV9	TRBJ2-3	15	TGTGCCAGCAGCGTAACTAGCGGGACTGCAGATACGCAGTATTTT	CASSVTSGTADTQYF
TRBD2	TRBV28	TRBJ2-2	16	TGTGCCAGCAGTTTCGGGGGGAGCGGGGGCACCGGGGAGCTGTTTTTT	CASSFGGSGGTGELFF
NA	TRBV27	TRBJ1-1	14	TGTGCCAGCAGCATACCGGACGGACACACTGAAGCTTTCTTT	CASSIPDGHTEAFF
NA	TRBV4-1	TRBJ2-2	15	TGCGCCAGCAGCACGGGGGATGCGAACACCGGGGAGCTGTTTTTT	CASSTGDANTGELFF
NA	TRBV4-1	TRBJ1-3	17	TGCGCCAGCAGCCAAGATGGGCCTCGGCCGGCTGGAAACACCATATATTTT	CASSQDGPRPAGNTIYF
TRBD1	TRBV18	TRBJ2-7	16	TGTGCCAGCTCACCAACCACAGGGGTTGTCCCCTACGAGCAGTACTTC	CASSPTTGVVPYEQYF
NA	TRBV28	TRBJ1-5	14	TGTGCCAGCAGTTTGGCCCAGAACAATCAGCCCCAGCATTTT	CASSLAQNNQPQHF
NA	TRBV5-1	TRBJ2-3	15	TGCGCCAGCAATTGGGGAGCCAAAGACACAGATACGCAGTATTTT	CASNWGAKDTDTQYF
NA	TRBV7-3	TRBJ2-7	15	TGTGCCAGCAGCTTAATTGGGGGTTCCACCTACGAGCAGTACTTC	CASSLIGGSTYEQYF
NA	TRBV6-6	TRBJ1-1	11	TGTGCCAGCAGGGCGTACACTGAAGCTTTCTTT	CASRAYTEAFF
TRBD1	TRBV4-2	TRBJ1-2	17	TGTGCCAGCACCCAGTACCTGGGGGACAGGGGGCTTCATGGCTACACCTTC	CASTQYLGDRGLHGYTF
TRBD2	TRBV2	TRBJ2-5	15	TGTGCCAGCAGAGGGAGGGCCGAACGTGGAGAGACCCAGTACTTC	CASRGRAERGETQYF